Below, 14 T cell receptor beta chains from the same sample are listed, as sequenced in a study of T cells in Graves' hyperthyroidism and ophthalmopathy (dated by TCRdb to about 2019). Library prep was done by multiplex PCR. Sequencing took place on an Illumina HiSeq 2000. Amplification of TCR beta CDR3 regions was carried out from RNA transcripts. The first round of RT-PCR for the TCR CDR3 was performed with the HTBI primer set and the Qiagen OneStep RT-PCR kit. TCRdb applied fastp at Q25 and MiXCR to the public reads, then kept only in-frame beta chains. Each entry merges the rows of one CDR3 protein and shows their most common DNA and genes. The sample includes 600,000 to 800,000 distinct CDR3 sequences, with under 45% observed a single time. The top ten constitute 31% of the sample. The sequenced material came from blood. Every receptor here comes from a woman aged 40 to 50 with Graves' hyperthyroidism.

Of note for this clonotype: The junction departs from germline at one end; a sequencing error may be responsible. The chain joins TRBV7-9 to TRBJ1-2; possible D gene TRBD1, 5 bases. Germline CDR1 is SEHNR and CDR2 is FQNEAQ (reference sequence). This CDR3 spans 16 amino acids. The CDR3 nucleotides read TGTGCCAGCAGCTTATCCGGGGAGGGACCGGCCTATGGCCACACCTTC. Its protein is CASSLSGEGPAYGHTF.

The genes are TRBV10-2 and TRBJ2-7; a weak D match, TRBD1 (6 bases). V shed 8 bases and J shed 5 bases, with 13 bases lying between them. The germline CDR1 and CDR2 sequences are WSHSY and SAAADI. The CDR3 contains 12 residues. The CDR3: CASEGTLHEQYF. The CDR3 DNA sequence: TGCGCCAGCGAAGGGACATTGCACGAGCAGTACTTC.

This clonotype was detected a few times. The rearrangement links TRBV7-2 to TRBJ1-1, with D unclear. The CDR3 extends over 14 amino acids. Per germline, CDR1 SGHTA and CDR2 FQGNSA. V dropped 5 bases and J dropped 5 bases, with 15 bases sitting between them. The DNA of the CDR3 is TGTGCCAGCAGCCAAGTAATCATGAGTACTGAAGCTTTCTTT. Translating gives CASSQVIMSTEAFF.

Points on this clonotype: One end of the junction does not line up with germline, which may come from a read error. The J gene is TRBJ2-2, the V gene TRBV7-9; TRBD2 matches at 8 bases. Germline V CDR1 and CDR2: SEHNR, FQNEAQ (reference sequence). This CDR3 region has 11 residues. The CDR3 spells CASTREGGLFF. CDR3 in DNA: TGTGCCAGCACCCGGGAGGGGGGGCTGTTTTTT. Using reference TRBV7-9 and TRBJ2-2 for the parts outside the CDR3, the full variable domain is DTGVSQNPRHKITKRGQNVTFRCDPISEHNRLYWYRQTLGQGPEFLTYFQNEAQLEKSRLLSDRFSAERPKGSFSTLEIQRTEQGDSAMYLCASTREGGLFFGEGSRLTVL.

This chain joins TRBV19 and TRBJ1-4; 7 bases match TRBD1. Germline CDR1 reads LNHDA; CDR2 reads SQIVND (reference sequence). J lost 5 bases, V lost 8 bases, and 5 bases had no gene match. CDR3 length: 13 amino acids. The CDR3 is CASAGTENEKLFF. CDR3 nucleotide sequence: TGTGCCAGTGCCGGGACAGAAAATGAAAAACTGTTTTTT.

This rearrangement joins TRBV19 to TRBJ1-4, with 8 bases that match TRBD1. The germline V gene has CDR1 LNHDA and CDR2 SQIVND (reference sequence). V gave up 9 bases and J gave up 0 bases; unmatched junction bases: 6. This CDR3 region has 15 residues. In nucleotides, the CDR3 is TGTGCCAGCACCCAGACAGGGGCAACTAATGAAAAACTGTTTTTT. Its protein is CASTQTGATNEKLFF. Full variable domain (remainder filled in from reference TRBV19 and TRBJ1-4): DGGITQSPKYLFRKEGQNVTLSCEQNLNHDAMYWYRQDPGQGLRLIYYSQIVNDFQKGDIAEGYSVSREKKESFPLTVTSAQKNPTAFYLCASTQTGATNEKLFFGSGTQLSVL.

The chain joins TRBV10-3 to TRBJ2-1, with TRBD1 identical over 10 bases. CDR1 is ENHRY, CDR2 SYGVKD, per germline. The CDR3 consists of 15 residues. Unmatched junction bases numbered 6, after V lost 5 bases and J lost 5 bases. CDR3 residues: CAISRQGAKDNEQFF. CDR3 coding DNA: TGTGCCATCAGTAGACAGGGGGCAAAGGACAATGAGCAGTTCTTC.

The chain has TRBV7-9 and TRBJ1-1, with 8 bases that match TRBD1. The ends lost 4 bases at V and 6 bases at J; junction bases unmatched: 13. The CDR3 covers 16 residues. The germline V gene encodes CDR1 SEHNR and CDR2 FQNEAQ (reference sequence). CDR3 sequence reads: CASSSSQGALSAEAFF. CDR3 nucleotides: TGTGCCAGCAGCTCCAGCCAGGGGGCGCTTTCCGCTGAAGCTTTCTTT.

CDR3 in DNA: TGTGCCAGCAGTTACCCCCGGGTAGCGGGGGGGCGTTACACCGGGGAGCTGTTTTTT. Its translation is CASSYPRVAGGRYTGELFF. This sequence joins TRBV2 and TRBJ2-2; 11 nucleotides line up with TRBD2. The germline CDR1 and CDR2 sequences are SNHLY and FYNNEI. Trimming cost V 5 bases and J 3 bases; bases outside gene matches: 14. This CDR3 region has 19 residues.

This clonotype was found a few times. The chain employs TRBV2 and TRBJ1-5; D gene unclear. The CDR3 covers 13 residues. Between the trimmed V and J ends, which lost 3 bases and 3 bases, there was a span of 6 bases. Germline V gene lookup returns CDR1 SNHLY and CDR2 FYNNEI. For the CDR3, the DNA is TGTGCCAGCAGTGATACGATCAATCAGCCCCAGCATTTT. Translated: CASSDTINQPQHF.

V is TRBV5-5 and J is TRBJ2-7; 7 bases agree with TRBD1. Germline CDR1 and CDR2: SGHKS and YYEKEE (reference sequence). V shed 5 bases, J shed 2 bases, and the junction held 7 bases outside the gene matches. The CDR3 length is 14 residues. The CDR3 nucleotides read TGTGCCAGCAGACCCGGGACAGCACCCTACGAGCAGTACTTC. This translates into CASRPGTAPYEQYF.

Only a few counts were recorded for this clonotype. The rearrangement links TRBV6-5 to TRBJ1-5, with D perhaps TRBD1 (6 bases). Trimming left V 6 bases short and J 4 bases short, with 16 bases between. Germline assignment: CDR1 MNHEY and CDR2 SVGAGI. The CDR3 sequence is 15 residues long. CDR3 coding DNA: TGTGCCAGCAGAGCCGCAGGGGTGACTAATCAGCCCCAGCATTTT. Translating gives CASRAAGVTNQPQHF.

The rearrangement joins TRBV2 to TRBJ1-3; no clear D. V was shortened by 7 bases and J by 7 bases, with 14 bases between the two germline ends. Germline loops: CDR1 SNHLY, CDR2 FYNNEI. The CDR3 is 13 residues long. CDR3 nucleotides: TGTGCCAGCACGATGGGGTCGGAGAACACCATATATTTT. It encodes CASTMGSENTIYF. The full variable domain, its missing parts supplied by reference TRBV2 and TRBJ1-3, is EPEVTQTPSHQVTQMGQEVILRCVPISNHLYFYWYRQILGQKVEFLVSFYNNEISEKSEIFDDQFSVERPDGSNFTLKIRSTKLEDSAMYFCASTMGSENTIYFGEGSWLTVV.

This clonotype was seen only a few times. V is TRBV9 and J is TRBJ2-5; 9 bases are a match to TRBD2. This CDR3 contains 16 residues. Per the germline V gene, CDR1 is SGDLS and CDR2 is YYNGEE. The V and J ends lost 2 bases and 1 base, in that order; junction bases with no gene match: 6. In DNA form, the CDR3 reads TGTGCCAGCAGCGTCGATTTGGGACTAGCCCAAGAGACCCAGTACTTC. Protein: CASSVDLGLAQETQYF.